Presented here are 9 T cell receptor beta chains from one specimen sequenced in a study of CD8 T cells in Susac syndrome. The authors reverse transcribed roughly 0.5 to 1 ug RNA with random hexamers. MiXCR, applied by TCRdb to the immunoSEQ multiplex PCR reads, yields one record per CDR3 protein. The data contain about 180,000 distinct CDR3 sequences, 85% to 95% of them seen just once; the ten biggest clones take up 0.15% to 0.2%. The sequencing sample was made of CD8+ T cells from PBMCs. The origin of the receptors is a human donor with multiple sclerosis.

The V call is TRBV19, the J call TRBJ2-1; the match to TRBD1 covers 8 bases. V trimming: 7 bases; J trimming: 8 bases; junction bases outside the gene matches: 7. The CDR3 consists of 13 residues. Germline V gene lookup returns CDR1 LNHDA and CDR2 SQIVND (reference sequence). DNA of the CDR3: TGTGCCAGTAAAAATCAGGGGGCGGATGAGCAGTTCTTC. It specifies CASKNQGADEQFF.

This clonotype was detected only once. V usage is TRBV2 and J usage is TRBJ2-5; 8 bases match TRBD2. Germline V gene data show CDR1 as SNHLY and CDR2 as FYNNEI. V dropped 7 bases and J dropped 4; count of bases not matched to a gene: 11. CDR3 length equals 15 residues. This CDR3 reads CASIGHRGGSETQYF. CDR3 nucleotide sequence: TGTGCCAGCATAGGACATCGCGGGGGGTCAGAGACCCAGTACTTC.

V is TRBV15 and J is TRBJ1-1; weak D call: TRBD1 (5 bases). This CDR3 region has 14 residues. Germline V CDR1 and CDR2: LNHNV, YYDKDF (reference sequence). V lost 7 bases and J 0 bases, leaving 12 bases between the germline ends. The CDR3, as DNA: TGTGCCACCACCTCTGACAGACTGAACACTGAAGCTTTCTTT. Its translation is CATTSDRLNTEAFF. The full variable domain, completed using reference TRBV15 and TRBJ1-1, is DAMVIQNPRYQVTQFGKPVTLSCSQTLNHNVMYWYQQKSSQAPKLLFHYYDKDFNNEADTPDNFQSRRPNTSFCFLDIRSPGLGDTAMYLCATTSDRLNTEAFFGQGTRLTVV.

The chain has TRBV28 and TRBJ2-5, with a possible D match to TRBD1 (5 bases). V was shortened by 6 bases and J by 3 bases, with 23 bases between the two germline ends. The CDR3 is 17 amino acids. Germline assignment: CDR1 MDHEN and CDR2 SYDVKM. The CDR3 sequence: CASSRWAGSNTEETQYF. The CDR3 DNA follows: TGTGCCAGCAGCCGCTGGGCAGGGTCGAACACAGAAGAGACCCAGTACTTC.

The CDR3: CASSVDGTNYGYTF. The CDR3, as DNA: TGTGCCAGCAGCGTAGATGGCACTAACTATGGCTACACCTTC. The chain couples TRBV9 to TRBJ1-2; no reliable D call. Deletions cut 0 bases from V and 0 bases from J, with 6 bases between. The germline gives CDR1 SGDLS, CDR2 YYNGEE. The CDR3 is made up of 14 amino acids.

The chain links TRBV28 to TRBJ2-4, with D tentatively TRBD1 (5 bases). V lost 6 bases, J lost 0 bases, and 18 bases lay in between. Per germline, CDR1 MDHEN and CDR2 SYDVKM. CDR3 length: 17 residues. The CDR3 nucleotides are TGTGCCAGCAGACCCCAGACAGTGGAGATAGCCAAAAACATTCAGTACTTC. It specifies CASRPQTVEIAKNIQYF.

The rearrangement joins TRBV20-1 to TRBJ2-7; 7 nucleotides line up with TRBD1. V shed 6 bases, J shed 4 bases, and the junction held 12 bases outside the gene matches. Per germline, CDR1 DFQATT and CDR2 SNEGSKA (reference sequence). This CDR3 region has 14 residues. The CDR3 here is CSASRLRDSYEQYF. CDR3 bases: TGCAGTGCCAGCCGTCTCCGGGACAGTTACGAGCAGTACTTC.

J is TRBJ2-1 and V is TRBV3-1, with 7 nucleotides matching TRBD2. V dropped 4 bases and J dropped 4; count of bases not matched to a gene: 13. In germline, CDR1 is LGHDT, CDR2 YNNKEL (reference sequence). The CDR3 runs to 17 residues. CDR3 sequence (DNA): TGTGCCAGCAGCCCCCTGGGGGAGGGTCCGGTTTACAATGAGCAGTTCTTC. This gives the protein CASSPLGEGPVYNEQFF.

V is TRBV30 and J is TRBJ2-7, with D uncertain. The CDR3 contains 15 residues. V gave up 1 base and J gave up 0 bases, with 13 bases separating them. CDR1 is GTSNPN and CDR2 is SVGIG in the germline V gene (reference sequence). The CDR3 region has the DNA TGTGCCTGGAGTGGCCTTCAACTGAGCTCCTACGAGCAGTACTTC. It codes for CAWSGLQLSSYEQYF. The full variable domain, rest sourced from reference TRBV30 and TRBJ2-7, is SQTIHQWPATLVQPVGSPLSLECTVEGTSNPNLYWYRQAAGRGLQLLFYSVGIGQISSEVPQNLSASRPQDRQFILSSKKLLLSDSGFYLCAWSGLQLSSYEQYFGPGTRLTVT.